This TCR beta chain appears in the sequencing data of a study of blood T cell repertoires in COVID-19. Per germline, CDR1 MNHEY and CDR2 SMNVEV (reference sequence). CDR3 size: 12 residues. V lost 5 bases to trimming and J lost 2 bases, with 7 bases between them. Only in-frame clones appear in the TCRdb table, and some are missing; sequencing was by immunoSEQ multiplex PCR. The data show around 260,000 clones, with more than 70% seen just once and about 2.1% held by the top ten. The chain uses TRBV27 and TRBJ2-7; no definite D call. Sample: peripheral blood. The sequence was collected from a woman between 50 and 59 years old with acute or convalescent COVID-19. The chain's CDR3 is CASSIPPYEQYF. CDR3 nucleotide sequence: TGTGCCAGCAGTATTCCTCCCTACGAGCAGTACTTC.